What follows is one T cell receptor beta chain and its context. Sequencing was performed with immunoSEQ multiplex PCR; in TCRdb, only in-frame clones are kept and a portion is missing. The table records about 350,000 clones, roughly 87% of them present only once. This specimen belongs to a study of blood T cell repertoires in COVID-19. Overall study: COVID-19 samples, acute and convalescent, were from the United States, Italy and Spain. From T cells, B-cell-depleted T cells, or PBMCs came the material, which was cDNA or gDNA.

With V trimmed by 6 bases and J by 9 bases, 4 bases remained unmatched. This CDR3 spans 13 amino acids. The germline CDR1 and CDR2 sequences are MNHEY and SVGAGI. During active infection, Seattle patients enrolled and were then monitored through disease. The receptor was derived from an older woman with COVID-19, enrolled during active disease. What was sequenced was peripheral blood. V is TRBV6-5 and J is TRBJ1-3; 11 bases align to TRBD1. CDR3: CASRGQGAGTIYF. CDR3 coding DNA: TGTGCCAGCAGAGGACAGGGGGCCGGCACCATATATTTT.